Following are 21 T cell receptor beta chains from one sample sequenced in a study of CD8 T cells in ankylosing spondylitis. TCRdb independently ran MiXCR on the 5' RACE reads; one entry per CDR3 protein. The sample has fewer than 400,000 distinct CDR3 sequences; 14% to 15% are singletons. The specimen was blood, either unsorted or a sorted T cell fraction (not recorded which). These TCRs come from a male donor with ankylosing spondylitis or in good health (not recorded which).

This clonotype came up a few times. The J gene is TRBJ1-1, the V gene TRBV12-3 or TRBV12-4, with D hard to call. The CDR3 has 15 residues. V lost 6 bases and J lost 0, with 14 bases in between. Written as DNA, the CDR3 is TGTGCCAGCAGCCCGATGGGCACCTTGAACACTGAAGCTTTCTTT. Translated, it gives CASSPMGTLNTEAFF.

The CDR3 spells CASSRERTALNEKLFF. In DNA, the CDR3 is TGTGCCAGCAGTCGGGAAAGGACAGCCCTAAATGAAAAACTGTTTTTT. The V call is TRBV12-3 or TRBV12-4, the J call TRBJ1-4; maybe TRBD1 (6 bases). The CDR3 runs 16 residues. V was pared by 5 bases and J by 5 bases, with 18 bases between.

V and J are TRBV12-3 or TRBV12-4 and TRBJ2-5; 7 positions match TRBD2. V dropped 3 bases and J dropped 2; count of bases not matched to a gene: 9. This CDR3 comprises 16 residues. DNA of the CDR3: TGTGCCAGCAGTTTTGGAATAGCGGGCCCTCAAGAGACCCAGTACTTC. This codes for CASSFGIAGPQETQYF.

This clonotype was seen many times. The chain links TRBV4-1 to TRBJ1-1; D possibly corresponds to TRBD1 (5 bases). The CDR3 has 15 amino acids. Per germline, CDR1 MGHRA and CDR2 YSYEKL. The V gene lost 3 bases and the J gene lost 4 bases, with 15 bases spanning the gap. The CDR3 spells CASSQDPRESTEAFF. CDR3 bases: TGCGCCAGCAGCCAGGACCCCAGGGAGAGCACTGAAGCTTTCTTT.

This clonotype was detected only a few times. The chain employs TRBV10-3 and TRBJ2-3; 13 positions agree with TRBD2. Germline trimming cut 10 bases from V and 5 bases from J; bases unmatched to any gene: 18. The germline V gene encodes CDR1 ENHRY and CDR2 SYGVKD. The CDR3 spans 18 residues. Written as DNA, the CDR3 is TGTGCCACGAACCCCTGGACTAGCGGGGGACGCGCAGGAGATACGCAGTATTTT. It is translated as CATNPWTSGGRAGDTQYF.

This clonotype was counted a few times. The gene calls are TRBV6-5 and TRBJ1-1; TRBD1 aligns across 7 bases. The CDR3 runs to 15 residues. V was clipped by 2 bases and J by 1 base; unmatched bases: 4. Germline V gives CDR1 MNHEY, CDR2 SVGAGI. CDR3 bases: TGTGCCAGCAGTTACGACAGGGAGTGGAACACTGAAGCTTTCTTT. It specifies CASSYDREWNTEAFF.

This clonotype appeared many times. The chain links TRBV6-1 to TRBJ2-3; the D gene is possibly TRBD2 (5 bases). Germline V CDR1 and CDR2: MNHNS, SASEGT. The CDR3 consists of 16 residues. The germline V and J ends were trimmed by 5 bases and 4 bases, with 19 bases remaining between them. CDR3 sequence: CASSRWTVGGPDTQYF. In DNA, the CDR3 is TGTGCCAGCAGTCGATGGACCGTTGGAGGTCCAGATACGCAGTATTTT.

In this sample, this clonotype turned up a few times. The chain uses TRBV7-6 and TRBJ2-5; TRBD1 aligns across 8 bases. Germline trimming cut 4 bases from V and 5 bases from J; bases unmatched to any gene: 6. In germline, CDR1 is SGHVS, CDR2 FNYEAQ. This CDR3 contains 14 residues. For the CDR3, the DNA is TGTGCCAGCAGCTCGACAGGGGTACGGGAGACCCAGTACTTC. Encoded protein: CASSSTGVRETQYF. Filled out from reference TRBV7-6 and TRBJ2-5, the complete variable domain reads GAGVSQSPRYKVTKRGQDVALRCDPISGHVSLYWYRQALGQGPEFLTYFNYEAQQDKSGLPNDRFSAERPEGSISTLTIQRTEQRDSAMYRCASSSTGVRETQYFGPGTRLLVL.

This clonotype has ten or more counts. V gene TRBV12-3 or TRBV12-4 combines with J gene TRBJ2-2, with 8 bases lining up with TRBD2. This CDR3 spans 13 amino acids. V shed 8 bases, J shed 5 bases, and the junction held 4 bases outside the gene matches. CDR3 DNA: TGTGCCAGCCAACGGGGGGGTACCGGGGAGCTGTTTTTT. It encodes CASQRGGTGELFF.

This clonotype showed up many times. V is TRBV11-3 and J is TRBJ2-2; D may be TRBD1 (6 bases). The germline gives CDR1 SGHNT, CDR2 YENEEA. The ends were cut back, 6 bases at V and 1 base at J, with 12 bases in the middle. The CDR3 is 15 amino acids. DNA of the CDR3: TGTGCCAGCAGACCGACGACAGGGAACACCGGGGAGCTGTTTTTT. This gives the protein CASRPTTGNTGELFF.

The rearrangement uses TRBV6-6 and TRBJ2-7; D possibly matches TRBD1 or TRBD2 (6 bases each). Trimming removed 7 bases from V and 2 bases from J, with 12 bases in between. The CDR3 is 13 amino acids. The germline gives CDR1 MNHNY, CDR2 SVGAGI (reference sequence). In DNA, the CDR3 is TGTGCCAGCAAGCCGGGGGCGGCCTACGAGCAGTACTTC. It yields the protein CASKPGAAYEQYF.

This chain links TRBV20-1 with TRBJ2-4; D is uncertain. Germline CDR1 DFQATT, CDR2 SNEGSKA (reference sequence). The CDR3 is 14 residues long. The germline V and J ends were trimmed by 5 bases and 3 bases, with 14 bases remaining between them. In nucleotides, the CDR3 is TGCAGTGCTCCGGCCTCTCGAGGCAAAAACATTCAGTACTTC. Protein product: CSAPASRGKNIQYF.

The chain couples TRBV10-3 to TRBJ2-2, with 9 bases matching TRBD1. With 6 bases clipped from V and 5 bases from J, the junction kept 4 bases outside the gene matches. CDR1 and CDR2 (germline): ENHRY, SYGVKD. CDR3 length: 14 amino acids. Here the CDR3 DNA reads TGTGCCATCAGGGGGACAGGGAGGACCGGGGAGCTGTTTTTT. This gives the protein CAIRGTGRTGELFF.

This clonotype was counted a few times. V usage is TRBV9 and J usage is TRBJ2-3; 11 bases align to TRBD2. Germline CDR1 and CDR2: SGDLS and YYNGEE. V lost 3 bases, J lost 1 base, and 10 bases stayed unmatched. The CDR3 runs 18 residues. The CDR3 sequence: CASSATSRTSGRTDTQYF. In nucleotides, the CDR3 is TGTGCCAGCAGCGCGACAAGTCGGACTAGCGGGCGCACAGATACGCAGTATTTT. Full variable domain (missing parts from reference TRBV9 and TRBJ2-3): DSGVTQTPKHLITATGQRVTLRCSPRSGDLSVYWYQQSLDQGLQFLIQYYNGEERAKGNILERFSAQQFPDLHSELNLSSLELGDSALYFCASSATSRTSGRTDTQYFGPGTRLTVL.

This clonotype has just a few counts. This chain connects TRBV20-1 to TRBJ2-3; tentatively, D is TRBD1 or TRBD2 (5 bases each). Trimming cost V 3 bases and J 1 base, with 20 bases left between them. CDR1 is DFQATT, CDR2 SNEGSKA, per germline (reference sequence). This CDR3 comprises 17 residues. CDR3 loop: CSASHIPSLGGTDTQYF. In DNA, the CDR3 is TGCAGTGCTAGTCACATCCCTAGTCTGGGGGGCACAGATACGCAGTATTTT.

This rearrangement joins TRBV20-1 to TRBJ1-1, with D perhaps TRBD1 (5 bases). Trimming shortened V by 3 bases and J by 0 bases, and 8 bases separated the two germline ends. The CDR3 is 13 amino acids. Looked up from germline, CDR1 is DFQATT and CDR2 is SNEGSKA (reference sequence). The CDR3 DNA sequence: TGCAGTGCTAGCGGGGGATTGAACACTGAAGCTTTCTTT. Amino acids: CSASGGLNTEAFF.

This clonotype was counted ten times or more. The chain couples TRBV20-1 to TRBJ2-3; TRBD1 agrees at 8 bases. CDR1 is DFQATT and CDR2 is SNEGSKA in the germline V gene (reference sequence). With V trimmed by 4 bases and J by 6 bases, 18 bases remained unmatched. CDR3 length: 17 residues. The CDR3 region has the DNA TGCAGTGCTAAGCGTGACTCCGGGACAGGTCGGGGGGATACGCAGTATTTT. The encoded protein is CSAKRDSGTGRGDTQYF.

The sample holds a few counts of this clonotype. The rearrangement joins TRBV5-1 to TRBJ2-5, with D tentatively TRBD2 (5 bases). The CDR3 covers 14 residues. The V gene lost 0 bases and the J gene lost 5 bases, with 11 bases spanning the gap. Germline V gene lookup returns CDR1 SGHRS and CDR2 YFSETQ. The CDR3 DNA follows: TGCGCCAGCAGCTTGGTGGGGAGCGTGGAGACCCAGTACTTC. Translated, it gives CASSLVGSVETQYF.

This clonotype was recorded a few times. The chain links TRBV6-4 to TRBJ2-1, with a tentative D call TRBD2 (6 bases). There are 15 residues in the CDR3. Germline values: CDR1 MRHNA, CDR2 SNTAGT. The V and J ends lost 5 bases and 6 bases respectively, with 17 bases between them. Here the CDR3 DNA reads TGTGCCAGCAGTCCGGACTACCTCGGGGGCAATGAGCAGTTCTTC. Translation: CASSPDYLGGNEQFF.

This clonotype was seen only a few times. The chain couples TRBV27 to TRBJ2-3; D possibly matches TRBD1 or TRBD2 (6 bases each). CDR3 size: 14 residues. Trimming removed 4 bases from V and 6 bases from J, with 14 bases in between. Germline V gene lookup returns CDR1 MNHEY and CDR2 SMNVEV (reference sequence). CDR3 DNA: TGTGCCAGCAGTTCCGGGGGCTGGGCCGATACGCAGTATTTT. Protein product: CASSSGGWADTQYF.

The sample holds a few counts of this clonotype. This chain joins TRBV5-1 and TRBJ1-1, with D perhaps TRBD1 (5 bases). Germline V CDR1 and CDR2: SGHRS, YFSETQ. The V end lost 0 bases, the J end lost 8 bases, and 14 bases lay between the germline ends. This CDR3 spans 14 amino acids. The CDR3 reads CASSLEGTPREAFF. DNA of the CDR3: TGCGCCAGCAGCTTGGAGGGGACCCCGCGGGAAGCTTTCTTT.